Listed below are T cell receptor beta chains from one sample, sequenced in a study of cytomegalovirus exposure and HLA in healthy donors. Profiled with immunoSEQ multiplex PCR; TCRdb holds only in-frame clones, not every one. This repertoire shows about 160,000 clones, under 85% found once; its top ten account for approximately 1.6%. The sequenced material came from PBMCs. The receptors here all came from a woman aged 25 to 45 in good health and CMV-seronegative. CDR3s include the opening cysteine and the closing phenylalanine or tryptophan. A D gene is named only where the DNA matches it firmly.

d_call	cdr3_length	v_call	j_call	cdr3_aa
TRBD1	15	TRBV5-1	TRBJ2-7	CASSSTGTGPHEQYF
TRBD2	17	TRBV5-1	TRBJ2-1	CASSLKSGAGGYNEQFF
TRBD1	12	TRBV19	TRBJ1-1	CASSINRGGAFF
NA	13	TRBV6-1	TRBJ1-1	CASSEGANTEAFF
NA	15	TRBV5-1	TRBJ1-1	CASSLHRAVGTEAFF
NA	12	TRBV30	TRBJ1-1	CAWDKGDTEAFF
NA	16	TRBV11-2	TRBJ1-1	CASSLFMAKGGTEAFF
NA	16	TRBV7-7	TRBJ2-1	CASSLEVSGPVDEQFF
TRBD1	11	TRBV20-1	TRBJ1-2	CSIRGRWGYTF
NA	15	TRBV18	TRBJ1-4	CASSRSAGPNEKLFF
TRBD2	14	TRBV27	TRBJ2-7	CASSLSGGGYEQYF
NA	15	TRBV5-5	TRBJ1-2	CASSLDTGKEGGYTF
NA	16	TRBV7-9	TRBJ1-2	CASSSPLVFSEDGYPF
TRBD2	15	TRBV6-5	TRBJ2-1	CASSYSGTSGREQFF
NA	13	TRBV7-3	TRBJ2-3	CASSLAFPDTQYF
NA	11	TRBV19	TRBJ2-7	CASSIRGEQYF
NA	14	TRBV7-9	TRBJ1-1	CASSVMQGDTEAFF
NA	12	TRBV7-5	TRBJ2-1	CARGTNYNEQFF
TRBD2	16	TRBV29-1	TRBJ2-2	CSVGGTKTVRTGELFF
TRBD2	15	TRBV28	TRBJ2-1	CASRGGIRSYNEQFF
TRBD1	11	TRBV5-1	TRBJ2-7	CASSDRGVQYF
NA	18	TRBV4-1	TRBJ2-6	CASSQEKAIVSGANVLTF
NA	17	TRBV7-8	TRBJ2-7	CASSLGTNLEVPYEQYF
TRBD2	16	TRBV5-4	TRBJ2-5	CASSLGDSGSGKTQYF
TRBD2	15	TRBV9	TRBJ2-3	CASSVEGLSSDTQYF
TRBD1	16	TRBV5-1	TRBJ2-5	CASSLGKGALGKTQYF
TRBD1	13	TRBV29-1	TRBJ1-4	CSGLDRGHEKLFF
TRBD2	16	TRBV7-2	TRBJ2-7	CASSLGGGANPYEQYF
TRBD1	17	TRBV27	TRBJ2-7	CASSLGTGPQLSYEQYF
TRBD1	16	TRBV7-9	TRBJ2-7	CASSPAGAGGSYEQYF
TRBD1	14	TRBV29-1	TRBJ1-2	CSAGTVYSNYGYTF
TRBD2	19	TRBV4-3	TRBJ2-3	CASSQVLTTWASGRDTQYF
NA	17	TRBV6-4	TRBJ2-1	CASSADTGMGGRNEQFF
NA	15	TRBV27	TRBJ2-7	CASKGFRGRSYEQYF
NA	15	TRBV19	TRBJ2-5	CASSIYVGNAETQYF
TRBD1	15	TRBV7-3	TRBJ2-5	CASSSSGTGQETQYF
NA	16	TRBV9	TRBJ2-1	CASSAHGEVTYNEQFF
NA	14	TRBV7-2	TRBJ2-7	CASSLGRGSYEQYF
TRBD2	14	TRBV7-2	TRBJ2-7	CASKRLAGMGEQYF
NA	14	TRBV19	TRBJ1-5	CASSILGGDQPQHF
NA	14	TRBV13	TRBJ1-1	CASSPLGRGGEAFF
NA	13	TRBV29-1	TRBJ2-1	CSAEPPGYSEQFF
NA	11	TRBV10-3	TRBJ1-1	CAISRNTEAFF
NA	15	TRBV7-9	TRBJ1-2	CASSLARGLGGGYTF
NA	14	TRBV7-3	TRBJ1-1	CASSLTALNTEAFF
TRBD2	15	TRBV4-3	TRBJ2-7	CASSQTGTSSYEQYF
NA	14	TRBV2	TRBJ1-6	CASSEVADNSPLHF
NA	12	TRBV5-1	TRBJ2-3	CASSLDRGTQYF
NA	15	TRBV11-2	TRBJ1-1	CASSPRLWGPTEAFF
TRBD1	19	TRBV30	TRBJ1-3	CAWSSPPFQRQGSGNTIYF
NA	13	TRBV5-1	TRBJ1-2	CASRGMTVYGYTF
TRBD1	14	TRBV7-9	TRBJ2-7	CASSPKDRSYEQYF
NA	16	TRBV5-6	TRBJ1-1	CASSLAKGKWGTEAFF
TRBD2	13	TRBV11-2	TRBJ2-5	CASSFGGEETQYF
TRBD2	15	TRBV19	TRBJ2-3	CASSGGGKPTDTQYF